The clone carrying this TCR beta chain has only a few counts. What it binds is not known. This specimen comes from a study of blood T cells in healthy people across ages. Donors were systemically healthy Caucasian individuals from Russia aged about 6 to 95 years. V dropped 5 bases and J dropped 5; count of bases not matched to a gene: 8. Germline values: CDR1 SGHTA, CDR2 FQGNSA. This CDR3 contains 15 residues. Study conclusions and caveats: Estimates of total diversity, which came from one million sequenced T cells, were considered to be underestimates. More naive CD4+ cells and higher diversity were found in long-lived than in aged donors.

Together with a sample-barcoded 5' primer, a J-beta primer mix was included in a second PCR lasting roughly 6 to 12 cycles. Each cDNA molecule was tagged by a template-switch adaptor with 12 random nucleotides. A single record per CDR3 protein comes from TCRdb applying MiXCR to the 5' RACE reads. The repertoire includes some 1.5 million distinct CDR3 sequences, under 55% of them detected once, and under 5% sits in the top ten. The gene calls are TRBV7-2 and TRBJ2-3, with TRBD1 matching 9 bases. The sequenced sample was blood. This clonotype originated in a woman under 30 in good health. The CDR3 is CASSATGGFGDTQYF. The CDR3 region has the DNA TGTGCCAGCAGCGCCACAGGGGGCTTTGGAGATACGCAGTATTTT.